Sequencing of this T cell receptor (beta chain) was carried out in a study of blood T cell repertoires in COVID-19. Data came from immunoSEQ multiplex PCR; TCRdb stores just in-frame clones and leaves some out. The sample records about 200,000 clones, roughly nine tenths being singletons. The J segment lost 7 bases and the V segment lost 5 bases, leaving 14 bases of the junction unmatched. This CDR3 is built from 16 residues. CDR1 is ENHRY, CDR2 SYGVKD, per germline. Sequenced input: peripheral blood. This receptor was taken from a woman between 50 and 59 years old with acute or convalescent COVID-19. The chain couples TRBV10-3 to TRBJ2-3; 8 bases match TRBD2. The CDR3 coding sequence is TGTGCCATCAGTCCCGTAGCGGGACCTAGGGTAAATACGCAGTATTTT. Its protein product is CAISPVAGPRVNTQYF.